The sequence of this T cell receptor beta chain was determined in a study of blood T cell repertoires in COVID-19. Study overall: Nucleic acid was either cDNA or gDNA, and it came from T cells, B-cell-depleted T cells, or PBMCs.

The table came from immunoSEQ multiplex PCR; TCRdb's copy has only in-frame clones and leaves some out. The profile covers around 97,000 clones, with 80% to 90% appearing a single time and about 3.5% taken by the ten largest. Germline CDR1 and CDR2: SGHVS and FQNEAQ. CDR3 length: 14 residues. With 5 bases clipped from V and 3 bases from J, the junction kept 3 bases outside the gene matches. Sequenced: peripheral blood. The receptor was derived from a woman aged 55-69 years with acute or convalescent COVID-19. This chain uses TRBV7-8 with TRBJ2-5; 10 bases line up with TRBD2. The CDR3 here is CASSQSGREETQYF. CDR3 in DNA: TGTGCCAGCAGCCAAAGCGGGAGGGAAGAGACCCAGTACTTC.